This T cell receptor (beta chain) was documented in a study of a mutant IDH1 vaccine in newly diagnosed glioma. About the research overall: Initiation of the vaccine course occurred 4-6 weeks after radiotherapy alone, or alongside temozolomide cycles. The earlier regimen, radiotherapy, temozolomide, or both, was most often both. The V12 visit happened in week 35, and the V13 visit happened in week 47. Sex distribution of treated patients was about 60% male and around 40% female; mean age was about 40 years.

Concerning this clone itself: The antigen remains unidentified.

Time point in this sample: week 47, end of study. Alongside topical imiquimod, each dose of vaccine comprised 300 ug of mutant IDH1 20-mer peptide. V dropped 1 base and J dropped 4 bases, with 19 bases sitting between them. CDR1 is KGHSH, CDR2 LQKENI, per germline. This CDR3 is 17 amino acids long. Profiling relied on immunoSEQ multiplex PCR, and the TCRdb table lists in-frame clones only, not all of them. Of some 87,000 clones listed, approximately 80% are singletons. Source: PBMCs, taken from a glioma patient whose treatment included an IDH1 peptide vaccine. J is TRBJ2-5 and V is TRBV18; tentative D call: TRBD1 (5 bases). This TCR derives from a man aged 40-49 years with glioma. The CDR3 DNA follows: TGTGCCAGCTCACCACGATCCGGCGACCAGGGCGGAGAGACCCAGTACTTC. It is translated as CASSPRSGDQGGETQYF.